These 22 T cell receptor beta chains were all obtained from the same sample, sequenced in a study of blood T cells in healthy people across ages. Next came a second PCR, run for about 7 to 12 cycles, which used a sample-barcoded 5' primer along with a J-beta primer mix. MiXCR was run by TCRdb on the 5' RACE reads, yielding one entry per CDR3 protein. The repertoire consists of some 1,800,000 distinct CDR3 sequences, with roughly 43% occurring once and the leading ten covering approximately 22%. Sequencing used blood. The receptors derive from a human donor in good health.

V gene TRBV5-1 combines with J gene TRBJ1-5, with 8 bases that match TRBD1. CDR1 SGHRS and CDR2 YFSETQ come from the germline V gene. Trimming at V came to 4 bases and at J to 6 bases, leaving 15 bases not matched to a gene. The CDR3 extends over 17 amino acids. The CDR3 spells CASSLDLPGQVAQPQHF. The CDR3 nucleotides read TGCGCCAGCAGCCTAGACCTACCGGGACAGGTAGCTCAGCCCCAGCATTTT. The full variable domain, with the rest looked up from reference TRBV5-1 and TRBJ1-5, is KAGVTQTPRYLIKTRGQQVTLSCSPISGHRSVSWYQQTPGQGLQFLFEYFSETQRNKGNFPGRFSGRQFSNSRSEMNVSTLELGDSALYLCASSLDLPGQVAQPQHFGDGTRLSIL.

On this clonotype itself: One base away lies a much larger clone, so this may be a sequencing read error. The CDR3 DNA is TGTGCCAGCAGCCCCCGGGACATCTCCTACGAGCAGTACTTC. Residues: CASSPRDISYEQYF. This chain uses TRBV11-2 with TRBJ2-4; D is perhaps TRBD1 (6 bases). The J call is uncertain, as TRBJ2-7 better fits the DNA end. CDR3 size: 14 residues. Germline V gives CDR1 SGHAT, CDR2 FQNNGV.

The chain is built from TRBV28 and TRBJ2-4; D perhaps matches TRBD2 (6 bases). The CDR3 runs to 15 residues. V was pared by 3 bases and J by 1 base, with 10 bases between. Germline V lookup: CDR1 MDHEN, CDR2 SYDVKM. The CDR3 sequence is CASSFSEGAKNIQYF. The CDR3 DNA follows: TGTGCCAGCAGTTTCTCGGAGGGGGCCAAAAACATTCAGTACTTC.

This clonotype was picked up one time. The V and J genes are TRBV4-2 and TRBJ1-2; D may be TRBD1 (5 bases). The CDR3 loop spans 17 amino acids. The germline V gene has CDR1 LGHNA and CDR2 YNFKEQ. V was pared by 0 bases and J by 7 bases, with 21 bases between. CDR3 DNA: TGTGCCAGCAGCCAAGATCCTGGGGGAGGAGGCCTTTTTGGCTACACCTTC. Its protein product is CASSQDPGGGGLFGYTF.

CDR3 residues: CASSPSLAGAVETQYF. As DNA, the CDR3 is TGTGCCAGCTCACCATCACTAGCGGGGGCGGTGGAGACCCAGTACTTC. The rearrangement joins TRBV18 to TRBJ2-5; TRBD2 matches 11 bases. J was trimmed by 5 bases and V by 2 bases; bases with no gene match: 7. CDR1 is KGHSH, CDR2 LQKENI, per germline. There are 16 residues in the CDR3.

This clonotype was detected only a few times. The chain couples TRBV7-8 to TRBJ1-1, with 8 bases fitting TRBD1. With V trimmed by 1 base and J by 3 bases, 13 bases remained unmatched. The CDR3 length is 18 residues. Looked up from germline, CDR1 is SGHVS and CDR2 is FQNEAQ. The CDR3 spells CASSLGRGPKRGDTEAFF. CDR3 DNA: TGTGCCAGCAGCTTAGGCAGGGGGCCAAAAAGGGGAGACACTGAAGCTTTCTTT.

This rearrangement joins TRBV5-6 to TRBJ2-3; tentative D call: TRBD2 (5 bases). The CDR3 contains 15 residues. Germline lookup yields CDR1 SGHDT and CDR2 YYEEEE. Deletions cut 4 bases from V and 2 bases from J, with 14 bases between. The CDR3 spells CASSARLLPTDTQYF. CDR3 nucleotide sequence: TGTGCCAGCAGCGCAAGACTACTCCCCACAGATACGCAGTATTTT. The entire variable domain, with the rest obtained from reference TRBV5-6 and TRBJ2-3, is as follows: DAGVTQSPTHLIKTRGQQVTLRCSPKSGHDTVSWYQQALGQGPQFIFQYYEEEERQRGNFPDRFSGHQFPNYSSELNVNALLLGDSALYLCASSARLLPTDTQYFGPGTRLTVL.

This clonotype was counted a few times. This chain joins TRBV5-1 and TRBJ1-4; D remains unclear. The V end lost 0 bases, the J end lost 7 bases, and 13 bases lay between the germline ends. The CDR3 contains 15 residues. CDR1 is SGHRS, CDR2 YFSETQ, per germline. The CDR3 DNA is TGCGCCAGCAGCTTGGAAGGGCCGGCTGGTGAAAAACTGTTTTTT. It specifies CASSLEGPAGEKLFF. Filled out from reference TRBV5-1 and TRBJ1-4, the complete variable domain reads KAGVTQTPRYLIKTRGQQVTLSCSPISGHRSVSWYQQTPGQGLQFLFEYFSETQRNKGNFPGRFSGRQFSNSRSEMNVSTLELGDSALYLCASSLEGPAGEKLFFGSGTQLSVL.

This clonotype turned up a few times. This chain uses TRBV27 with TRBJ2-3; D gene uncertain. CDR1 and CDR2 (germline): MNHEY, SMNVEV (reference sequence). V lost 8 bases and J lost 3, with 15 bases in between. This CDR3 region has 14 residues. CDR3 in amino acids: CASGSLPLTDTQYF. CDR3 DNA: TGTGCCAGCGGCTCTCTTCCGCTGACAGATACGCAGTATTTT.

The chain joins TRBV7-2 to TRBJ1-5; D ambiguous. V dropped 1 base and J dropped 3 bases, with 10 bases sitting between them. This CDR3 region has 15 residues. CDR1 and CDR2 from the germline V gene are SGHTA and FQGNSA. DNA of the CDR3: TGTGCCAGCAGCTTAGATGGCAGCGTCAATCAGCCCCAGCATTTT. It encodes CASSLDGSVNQPQHF.

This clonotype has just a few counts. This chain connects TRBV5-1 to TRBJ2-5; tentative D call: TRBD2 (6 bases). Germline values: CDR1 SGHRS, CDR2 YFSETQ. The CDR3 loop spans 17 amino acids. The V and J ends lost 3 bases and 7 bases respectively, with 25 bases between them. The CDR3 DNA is TGCGCCAGCAGCTATGCCGGGACTGGGGGAAAAAGTGGGACCCAGTACTTC. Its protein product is CASSYAGTGGKSGTQYF.

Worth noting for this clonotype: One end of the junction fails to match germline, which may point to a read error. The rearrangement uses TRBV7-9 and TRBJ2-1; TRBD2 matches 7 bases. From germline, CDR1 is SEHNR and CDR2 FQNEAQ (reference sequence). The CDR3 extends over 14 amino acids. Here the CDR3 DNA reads TGTGTCAGCAGCGAGAGCGTCGGGAGGAATGAGCAGTTCTTC. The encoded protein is CVSSESVGRNEQFF.

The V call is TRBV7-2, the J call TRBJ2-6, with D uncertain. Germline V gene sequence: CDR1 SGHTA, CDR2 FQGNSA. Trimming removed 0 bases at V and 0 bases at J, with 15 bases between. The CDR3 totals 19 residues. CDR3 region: CASSLALNRPASGANVLTF. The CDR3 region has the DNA TGTGCCAGCAGCTTAGCACTTAACCGACCGGCCTCTGGGGCCAACGTCCTGACTTTC.

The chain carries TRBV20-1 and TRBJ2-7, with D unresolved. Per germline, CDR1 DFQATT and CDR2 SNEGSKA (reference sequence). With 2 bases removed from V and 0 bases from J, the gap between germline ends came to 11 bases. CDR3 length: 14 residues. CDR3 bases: TGCAGTGCTAGACATCCTTTAAGCTCCTACGAGCAGTACTTC. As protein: CSARHPLSSYEQYF.

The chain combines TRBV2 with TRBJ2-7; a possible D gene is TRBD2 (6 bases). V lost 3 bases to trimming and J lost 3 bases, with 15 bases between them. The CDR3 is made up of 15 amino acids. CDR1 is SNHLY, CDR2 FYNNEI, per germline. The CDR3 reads CASSEGGRLGYEQYF. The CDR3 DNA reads TGTGCCAGCAGTGAGGGTGGGAGGCTCGGCTACGAGCAGTACTTC.

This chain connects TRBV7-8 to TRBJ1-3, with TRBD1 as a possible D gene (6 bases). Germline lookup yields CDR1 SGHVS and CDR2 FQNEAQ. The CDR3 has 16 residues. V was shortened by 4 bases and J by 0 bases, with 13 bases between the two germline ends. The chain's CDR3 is CASSWGPHHSGNTIYF. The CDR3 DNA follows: TGTGCCAGCAGCTGGGGGCCACATCACTCTGGAAACACCATATATTTT.

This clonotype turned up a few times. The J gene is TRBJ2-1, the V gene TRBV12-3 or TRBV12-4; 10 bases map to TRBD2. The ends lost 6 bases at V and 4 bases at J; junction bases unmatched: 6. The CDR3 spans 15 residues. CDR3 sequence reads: CASRGSGGLYNEQFF. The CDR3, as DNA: TGTGCCAGCAGAGGTAGCGGGGGGCTGTACAATGAGCAGTTCTTC.

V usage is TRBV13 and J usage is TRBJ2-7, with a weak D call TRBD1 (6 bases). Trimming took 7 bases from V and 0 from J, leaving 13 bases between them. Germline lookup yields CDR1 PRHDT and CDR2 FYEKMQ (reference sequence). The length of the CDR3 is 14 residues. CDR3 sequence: CASTGTHNSYEQYF. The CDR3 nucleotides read TGTGCCAGCACCGGGACACACAACTCCTACGAGCAGTACTTC. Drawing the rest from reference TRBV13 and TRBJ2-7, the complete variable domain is AAGVIQSPRHLIKEKRETATLKCYPIPRHDTVYWYQQGPGQDPQFLISFYEKMQSDKGSIPDRFSAQQFSDYHSELNMSSLELGDSALYFCASTGTHNSYEQYFGPGTRLTVT.

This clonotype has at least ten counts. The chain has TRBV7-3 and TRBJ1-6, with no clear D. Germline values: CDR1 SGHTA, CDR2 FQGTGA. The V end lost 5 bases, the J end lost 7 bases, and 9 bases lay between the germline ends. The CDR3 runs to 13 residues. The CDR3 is CASSTDGNSPLHF. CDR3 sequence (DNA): TGTGCCAGCAGCACCGACGGGAATTCACCCCTCCACTTT.

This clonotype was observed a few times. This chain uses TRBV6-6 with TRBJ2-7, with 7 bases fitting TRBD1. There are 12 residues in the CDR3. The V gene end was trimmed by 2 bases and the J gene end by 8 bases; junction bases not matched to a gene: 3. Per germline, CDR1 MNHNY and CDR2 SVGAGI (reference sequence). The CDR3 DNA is TGTGCCAGCAGTTACGGACAGGAGAAGCAGTACTTC. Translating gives CASSYGQEKQYF.

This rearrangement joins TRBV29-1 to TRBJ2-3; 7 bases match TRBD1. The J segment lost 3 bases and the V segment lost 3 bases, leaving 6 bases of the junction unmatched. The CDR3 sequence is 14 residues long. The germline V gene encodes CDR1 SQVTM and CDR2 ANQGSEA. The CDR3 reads CSVDSGTDTDTQYF. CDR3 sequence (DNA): TGCAGCGTTGACTCCGGGACAGATACAGATACGCAGTATTTT.

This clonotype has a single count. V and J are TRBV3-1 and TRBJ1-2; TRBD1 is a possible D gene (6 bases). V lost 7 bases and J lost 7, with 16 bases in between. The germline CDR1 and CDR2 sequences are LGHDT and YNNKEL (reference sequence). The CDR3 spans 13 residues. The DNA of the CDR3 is TGTGCCAGCACACAGGGTTATGGTCGTGGCTACACCTTC. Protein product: CASTQGYGRGYTF.